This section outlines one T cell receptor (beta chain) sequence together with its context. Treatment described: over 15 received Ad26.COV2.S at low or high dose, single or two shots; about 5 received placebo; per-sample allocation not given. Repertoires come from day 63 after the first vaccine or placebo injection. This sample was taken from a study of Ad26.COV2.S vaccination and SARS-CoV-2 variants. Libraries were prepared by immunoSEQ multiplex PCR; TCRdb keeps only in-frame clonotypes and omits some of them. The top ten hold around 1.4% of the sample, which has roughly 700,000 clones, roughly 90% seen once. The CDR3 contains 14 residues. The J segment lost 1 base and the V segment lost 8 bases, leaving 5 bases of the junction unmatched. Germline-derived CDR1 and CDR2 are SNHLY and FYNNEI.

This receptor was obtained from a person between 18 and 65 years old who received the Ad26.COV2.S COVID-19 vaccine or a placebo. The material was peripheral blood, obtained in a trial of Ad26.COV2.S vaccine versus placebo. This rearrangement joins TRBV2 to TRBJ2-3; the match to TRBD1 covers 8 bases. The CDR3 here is CASGKGQGTDTQYF. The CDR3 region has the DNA TGTGCCAGCGGGAAGGGACAGGGCACAGATACGCAGTATTTT.